This T cell receptor (beta chain) was sequenced during a study of blood T cells in healthy people across ages (dated by TCRdb to the mid-2010s). Background for the entire study: In model experiments, template switching captured roughly one uniquely barcoded TCR beta cDNA molecule for every two T cells. Age-related changes in TCR beta repertoire diversity were measured in the study by deep sequencing normalized with unique cDNA molecular identifiers. The donors were divided into four age groups: young (average approximately 17 years), middle-aged (around 41), aged (about 62) and long-lived (about 84). To avoid experimental bias, donors of different ages were spread randomly across the sequencing lanes. The study analyzed two additional independent replicas of 1 million unique cDNA reads from the same blood draw for two donors, one aged 18 to 30 and one aged 80 or older.

The donors were a few dozen Caucasian individuals from Russia, aged roughly 6 to 100 years, who were systemically healthy. Each donor gave around 9 milliliters of peripheral blood, collected into EDTA-treated Vacutainer tubes. PBMCs were isolated by Ficoll-Paque density-gradient centrifugation, with at least 6 million obtained per sample. Trizol reagent was used to extract total RNA from the PBMCs, yielding at least 5.5 micrograms per sample. Naive CD45RAhigh/CD27high T cell percentages were measured by flow cytometry on a PBMC aliquot from every donor. What the research found in general, with its limitations: Observed TCR beta diversity correlated strongly with the percentage of naive T cells measured by flow cytometry. Observed TCR beta diversity per million T cells fell roughly linearly with age, and a significant reduction was already apparent by age roughly 41. The long-lived group showed more naive CD4+ T cells, fewer expanded clones and increased TCR diversity than the aged group, suggesting age selection. Bulk unsorted PBMC profiling prevented conclusive comparison of naive and antigen-experienced compartments. Because the CMV infection status of the donors was unknown, age-related changes in expanded clonotypes may potentially have been confounded. Estimates of total diversity from one million sequenced T cells were regarded as lower bounds and underestimates.

About this clonotype: Its antigen is not yet known. Base qualities were left out, and no much larger clone turns up one base away.

Receptor libraries were prepared by 5' RACE. Sequenced using an Illumina HiSeq 2500. The second PCR ran for roughly 7 to 11 cycles and used a J-beta primer mix along with a sample-barcoded 5' primer. Each TCR beta cDNA molecule received a unique molecular identifier from a template-switch 5' adaptor carrying 12 random nucleotides. Each sample yielded at least 3 million CDR3-containing paired-end reads. The Mint cDNA synthesis kit, primed by a TRBC-specific oligonucleotide, was used to synthesize first-strand cDNA from all RNA. All cDNA was treated with uracil-DNA glycosylase and then went through a first 18-cycle PCR with the universal primers M1SS and BC2_uni_R. The authors' analysis ran thus. For normalization, 1 million high-quality reads were randomly selected from each sample, with every read carrying a distinct molecular identifier. Instead of being binned into consensus sequences, reads with shared molecular identifiers were discarded. CDR3 identification, clonotype clustering and error correction used MiTCR with a Q25 quality threshold and the strictest error-elimination algorithm. Lower-bound total TCR beta diversity was estimated with a nonparametric unseen species model using Euler transformation. TCRdb reworked the public reads: Q25 trimming with fastp, MiXCR clone assembly, productive beta chains retained. Rows are combined by CDR3 protein, so each entry shows the most common genes and DNA. The V and J calls here are based on TCRdb, not the publication. The sample records 600,000 to 800,000 distinct CDR3 sequences, over 40% of which are singletons. Roughly 14% of the sample is in the top ten clones.

The CDR3 goes from the cysteine to the phenylalanine over 20 residues. Just CDR3 DNA is preserved here, 60 bases in frame from base 1. The germline V gene encodes CDR1 DFQATT and CDR2 SNEGSKA (reference sequence). Trimming accounts for 0 bases at V and 1 base at J, while the number of junction bases matched to no gene is 17. The chain is assembled from TRBV20-1 and TRBJ2-1; TRBD2 aligns with 8 central bases. The source is a woman of 80 years or more in good health. Sequenced material: blood. The CDR3 is CSARDLAGGQRPGSYNEQFF. The nucleotides are TGCAGTGCTAGAGATCTGGCGGGAGGACAGAGGCCGGGATCCTACAATGAGCAGTTCTTC.